This TCR beta chain was retrieved from a study of shared clonotypes between healthy human individuals. Study-level results: It was the non-shared clonotypes that had lower generation probabilities than clonotypes shared by all four donors.

To note about this clone: Antigen unknown. This CDR3 is also generated by other DNA sequences in the sample.

Sequenced by immunoSEQ multiplex PCR; TCRdb stores in-frame clones only, minus some. The sample records a few million clones, more than 85% being singletons. V trimming: 4 bases; J trimming: 3 bases; junction bases outside the gene matches: 1. The germline V gene has CDR1 SGHDT and CDR2 YYEEEE. This CDR3 region has 12 residues. J is TRBJ2-7 and V is TRBV5-6, with TRBD1 identical over 7 bases. The sample was naive CD4+ T cells from PBMCs. The sample's subset: CD45RA+ positively selected. This TCR came from a man between 18 and 35 years old in good health. Some clones in this sample may be carry-over from other donors' samples. CDR3 coding DNA: TGTGCCAGCAGCAGGGACAGCTACGAGCAGTACTTC. It is translated as CASSRDSYEQYF.